This is a list of T cell receptor beta chains from one sample in a study of human T cells and chemical hapten exposure. A single record per CDR3 protein comes from TCRdb applying MiXCR to the RACE reads. The sample gives 62,000 or so distinct CDR3 sequences, about 10% of which show up once; approximately 5% is in the top ten. The material sequenced was whole blood, taken in connection with sensitization to the hapten diphenylcyclopropenone (DPC). The receptors were sampled from a woman aged 50 to 60 with alopecia areata. Some clones in this sample may be carry-over from other donors' samples. The CDR3 runs from the conserved cysteine through the conserved F or W. A D gene is named only where the DNA matches it firmly. Rows may omit the clone size; those that give it use once, few, many or a size class.

d_gene	v_gene	abundance	j_gene	CDR3nt	CDR3aa
TRBD2	TRBV10-1	few	TRBJ2-7	TGCGCCAGCAGTGAGAGGCGGGAGCGATCCGAGCAGTACTTC	CASSERRERSEQYF
TRBD1	TRBV6-6	many	TRBJ1-2	TGTGCCAGCAGGTCCGGGACAGGGCTGGGAGGCTACACCTTC	CASRSGTGLGGYTF
.	TRBV7-8	few	TRBJ1-3	TGTGCCAGCAGCTCCGAGGGGCGGGCCATATATTTT	CASSSEGRAIYF
TRBD2	TRBV29-1	.	TRBJ2-1	TGCAGCGCCGCACGGACTAGAAGTGATGAGCAGTTCTTC	CSAARTRSDEQFF
TRBD1	TRBV7-9	few	TRBJ2-2	TGTGCCAGCAGCTCTGACAGGGGCAACACCGGGGAGCTGTTTTTT	CASSSDRGNTGELFF
.	TRBV29-1	few	TRBJ1-1	TGCAGCGTTGAAGATCTCCAGGGGCGCGTCACTGAAGCTTTCTTT	CSVEDLQGRVTEAFF
.	TRBV20-1	few	TRBJ1-2	TGCAGTGCTAGTACTACGGGCTATGGCTACACCTTC	CSASTTGYGYTF
.	TRBV7-6	many	TRBJ2-5	TGTGCCAGCACCTTTAGCCACAGGGCTAGCGAGACCCAGTACTTC	CASTFSHRASETQYF
TRBD2	TRBV6-6	many	TRBJ2-5	TGTGCCAGCAGTTACTCGACTAGCGGGGGGATCGGAGCCCAGTACTTC	CASSYSTSGGIGAQYF
.	TRBV11-1	many	TRBJ1-6	TGTGCCAGCAGCTTATACGGAAATTCACCCCTCCACTTT	CASSLYGNSPLHF
TRBD2	TRBV27	.	TRBJ2-7	TGTGCCAGCAGTTTAGGGGTTAGCGGGAGGTTCTACGAGCAGTACTTC	CASSLGVSGRFYEQYF
.	TRBV7-9	few	TRBJ2-1	TGTGCCAGCAGCTTACTACACAGGGCCAATGAGCAGTTCTTC	CASSLLHRANEQFF
.	TRBV7-7	.	TRBJ2-1	TGTGCCAGCAGCTTCTCTTATGGGAACAATGAGCAGTTCTTC	CASSFSYGNNEQFF
.	TRBV6-1	.	TRBJ1-5	TGTGCCAGCAGTTTTGGAGTCTCGGGACAGCCCCAGCATTTT	CASSFGVSGQPQHF
TRBD2	TRBV12-3/TRBV12-4	many	TRBJ2-3	TGTGCCAGCAGCCGGGGGGGCTCCCCCGATACGCAGTATTTT	CASSRGGSPDTQYF
TRBD2	TRBV29-1	many	TRBJ2-7	TGCAGCGTTGAAGGGACTAGCGGGAGGGCCTACGAGCAGTACTTC	CSVEGTSGRAYEQYF
.	TRBV28	.	TRBJ1-5	TGTGCCAGCAGTGCCACGTCCGAGGGATATCAGCCCCAGCATTTT	CASSATSEGYQPQHF
.	TRBV7-9	few	TRBJ1-3	TGTGCCAGCAGCCCGTTGGACGGACGCTCTGGAAACACCATATATTTT	CASSPLDGRSGNTIYF
.	TRBV28	.	TRBJ1-5	TGTGCCCGAAGGCCAGTTCATAGCAATCAGCCCCAGCATTTT	CARRPVHSNQPQHF
TRBD1	TRBV7-9	.	TRBJ2-1	TGTGCCAGCAGCTTAGGAACGGGACAGGATGAGCAGTTCTTC	CASSLGTGQDEQFF
.	TRBV5-3	once	TRBJ1-1	TGTGCCAGAAGCCGGATCGGACCGAAAAGGGGAGCTTTCTTT	CARSRIGPKRGAFF
.	TRBV29-1	few	TRBJ2-2	TGCAGCGTTGATCAAACAGGGTCGAACACCGGGGAGCTGTTTTTT	CSVDQTGSNTGELFF
.	TRBV5-1	.	TRBJ1-6	TGCGCCAGCAGCTTTACTGGTAACGCGGAACCCCTCCACTTT	CASSFTGNAEPLHF